The rows below give T cell receptor beta chains drawn from one sample of a study of OX40 agonist ivuxolimab in advanced cancers. Generated by immunoSEQ multiplex PCR, the TCRdb table keeps only in-frame clones and is missing some. Among 36,000 or so clones listed, around four fifths were seen once. This specimen was CD4+ or CD8+ T cells sorted from blood, taken in a trial of the OX40 agonist ivuxolimab. The receptors shown here come from an adult with an advanced solid tumor such as melanoma, head and neck, liver or kidney cancer. CDR3s include the opening cysteine and the closing phenylalanine or tryptophan. The order of the fields is clone size, V gene, J gene, D gene, CDR3 DNA, CDR3 protein. D genes are given only for firm matches. The size field is filled for only some rows; it gives once, few, many or a size class.

NA	TRBV18	TRBJ2-7	NA	TGTGCCAGCTCACCATCGTCGCTGGCCGGGGGATACGAGCAGTACTTC	CASSPSSLAGGYEQYF
few	TRBV21-1	TRBJ1-6	NA	TGTGCCAGCAGTCTTTCCGGGACAGGGGCTAATTCACCCCTCCACTTT	CASSLSGTGANSPLHF
NA	TRBV6-5	TRBJ2-6	NA	TGTGCCAGCAGTTATCGCGGGTCTGGGGCCAACGTCCTGACTTTC	CASSYRGSGANVLTF
NA	TRBV11-2	TRBJ2-7	NA	TGTGCCAGCAGTAGGATTGTCGATACCTACGAGCAGTACTTC	CASSRIVDTYEQYF
medium-sized	TRBV30	TRBJ1-5	NA	TGTGCCTGGAGTGCTCAAATCGGGAATCAGCCCCAGCATTTT	CAWSAQIGNQPQHF
few	TRBV11-2	TRBJ2-5	NA	TGTGCCAGCAGCTTAGGGGGCTGGGGAGAGACCCAGTACTTC	CASSLGGWGETQYF
NA	TRBV7-9	TRBJ1-4	NA	TGTGCCAGCAGCTTAGCTGGACAACTGTTTTTT	CASSLAGQLFF
once	TRBV9	TRBJ1-2	TRBD1	TGTGCCAGCAGCGCCGGGACAGGGGGAAACTATGGCTACACCTTC	CASSAGTGGNYGYTF
NA	TRBV5-1	TRBJ1-2	TRBD1	TGCGCCAGCAGCTTGGAGGGACAGGGGGTTGATGGCTACACCTTC	CASSLEGQGVDGYTF
few	TRBV11-2	TRBJ1-2	NA	TGTGCCAGCAGCTTAGTCTCAGGGTTAGGAAACTATGGCTACACCTTC	CASSLVSGLGNYGYTF
NA	TRBV2	TRBJ1-1	TRBD1	TGTGCCAGCAGGGGACAGGGTGTGGGTTCCACCACTGAAGCTTTCTTT	CASRGQGVGSTTEAFF
NA	TRBV2	TRBJ1-2	NA	TGTGCCAGCAGTGCGTCAGATTATGGCTACACCTTC	CASSASDYGYTF
NA	TRBV20-1	TRBJ1-1	NA	TGCAGTGCTAGACCCGGATTCGGCGCTTTCTTT	CSARPGFGAFF
NA	TRBV6-1	TRBJ1-1	TRBD1	TGTGCCAGCAGGGCGACAGGGTCCAACACTGAAGCTTTCTTT	CASRATGSNTEAFF
NA	TRBV6-5	TRBJ1-1	TRBD1	TGTGCCAGCAGTTATATACGGGACAGCAACACTGAAGCTTTCTTT	CASSYIRDSNTEAFF
NA	TRBV7-6	TRBJ2-5	NA	TGTGCCAGCAGCGAATACCAAGAGACCCAGTACTTC	CASSEYQETQYF
few	TRBV2	TRBJ1-3	NA	TGTGCCAGCAGCAAGGACGGGATCTCTGGAAACACCATATATTTT	CASSKDGISGNTIYF
NA	TRBV5-1	TRBJ1-1	NA	TGCGCCAGCATGGTCACAGGGAACACTGAAGCTTTCTTT	CASMVTGNTEAFF